This passage covers 27 T cell receptor beta chains from one sample sequenced in a study of cytomegalovirus exposure and HLA in healthy donors. The PCR ran on 60 Vbeta and 13 Jbeta primers. Clones were read by immunoSEQ multiplex PCR, and TCRdb kept only the in-frame ones, dropping some. The sample includes approximately 77,000 clones, over 60% of them seen just once. Sequenced: PBMCs. The origin of the receptors is a male donor in good health and CMV-seropositive.

This chain uses TRBV6-5 with TRBJ2-7, with 9 positions matching TRBD1. The length of the CDR3 is 14 residues. J gave up 4 bases and V 0 bases, and 1 base lay outside the gene matches. The V gene's germline CDR1 is MNHEY and CDR2 SVGAGI. The CDR3 nucleotides are TGTGCCAGCAGTTACTCTGACAGGGGGTACGAGCAGTACTTC. Residues: CASSYSDRGYEQYF.

The rearrangement uses TRBV29-1 and TRBJ2-5; tentative D call: TRBD2 (8 bases). The CDR3 has 14 amino acids. The germline CDR1 and CDR2 sequences are SQVTM and ANQGSEA. V was pared by 6 bases and J by 5 bases, with 19 bases between. Written as DNA, the CDR3 is TGCAGCGTCGGGGGGGGGACAGCAACCGAGACCCAGTACTTC. Residues: CSVGGGTATETQYF.

The V call is TRBV6-5, the J call TRBJ1-4; 10 bases fit TRBD1. Unmatched junction bases numbered 3, after V lost 6 bases and J lost 2 bases. The CDR3 has 15 residues. In germline, CDR1 is MNHEY, CDR2 SVGAGI. The CDR3 coding sequence is TGTGCCAGCAGCCTGACAGGGGGCACTAATGAAAAACTGTTTTTT. Translation: CASSLTGGTNEKLFF.

The chain links TRBV6-1 to TRBJ2-6; tentatively, D is TRBD1 (6 bases). The CDR3 contains 15 residues. Germline CDR1 reads MNHNS; CDR2 reads SASEGT. Trimming removed 8 bases from V and 2 bases from J, with 13 bases in between. CDR3 DNA sequence: TGTGCCAGCGGGCAGACAGGCGCTGGGGCCAACGTCCTGACTTTC. Translation: CASGQTGAGANVLTF.

J is TRBJ2-2 and V is TRBV5-1; TRBD2 aligns across 9 bases. The trim removed 5 bases at V and 5 bases at J, leaving 4 bases unmatched. Germline V CDR1 and CDR2: SGHRS, YFSETQ. This CDR3 is built from 14 residues. The CDR3 nucleotides are TGCGCCAGCAGATCCACTAGCGGGACCGGGGAGCTGTTTTTT. The encoded protein is CASRSTSGTGELFF.

The genes are TRBV4-1 and TRBJ2-3, with D maybe TRBD1 (5 bases). The CDR3 is made up of 19 amino acids. Germline V gives CDR1 MGHRA, CDR2 YSYEKL. The V end was cut by 1 base, the J end by 0 bases, with 20 bases between. CDR3 DNA: TGCGCCAGCAGCCAAGGGGGCTGGGGCCAGGGATTAAGCACAGATACGCAGTATTTT. This gives the protein CASSQGGWGQGLSTDTQYF.

This chain uses TRBV5-1 with TRBJ2-7, with 9 bases aligning to TRBD2. CDR3 length: 18 residues. Germline V gives CDR1 SGHRS, CDR2 YFSETQ. Losses at the gene ends were 0 bases for V and 1 base for J; bases not matched to a gene: 11. The CDR3 sequence is CASSLGHLSGRTSYEQYF. The CDR3 region has the DNA TGCGCCAGCAGCTTGGGACACCTTAGCGGGAGAACGTCCTACGAGCAGTACTTC.

This chain uses TRBV13 with TRBJ2-7; 9 bases match TRBD1. The germline V gene encodes CDR1 PRHDT and CDR2 FYEKMQ (reference sequence). The CDR3 runs to 14 residues. The trim removed 3 bases at V and 6 bases at J, leaving 6 bases unmatched. The DNA of the CDR3 is TGTGCCAGCAGCTTCGGGACAGGGAGCCTCGAGCAGTACTTC. Protein product: CASSFGTGSLEQYF.

The rearrangement uses TRBV7-3 and TRBJ2-3; D possibly corresponds to TRBD2 (6 bases). The CDR3 contains 18 residues. The germline V and J ends were trimmed by 5 bases and 0 bases, with 21 bases remaining between them. Germline V gene lookup returns CDR1 SGHTA and CDR2 FQGTGA. The CDR3 loop is CASSKVAVRVTSTDTQYF. The CDR3 nucleotides read TGTGCCAGCAGCAAGGTAGCGGTTAGAGTTACTAGCACAGATACGCAGTATTTT.

The chain combines TRBV7-2 with TRBJ1-1, with unresolved D. Germline V gene sequence: CDR1 SGHTA, CDR2 FQGNSA. The CDR3 is 16 residues long. Trimming pared 4 bases from V and 1 base from J, leaving 16 bases between. CDR3 in DNA: TGTGCCAGCAGCTCTCCATATTCTGCCGGGAACACTGAAGCTTTCTTT. It yields the protein CASSSPYSAGNTEAFF.

The chain carries TRBV5-1 and TRBJ2-7; weak D call: TRBD2 (5 bases). Trimming stripped 0 bases from V and 0 bases from J, with 10 bases between. This CDR3 is built from 15 residues. Germline values: CDR1 SGHRS, CDR2 YFSETQ. The CDR3 region is CASSLAEGYSYEQYF. The CDR3 DNA is TGCGCCAGCAGCTTGGCTGAGGGTTACTCCTACGAGCAGTACTTC.

This chain joins TRBV19 and TRBJ2-7, with 11 bases aligning to TRBD2. This CDR3 is built from 15 residues. Germline V gives CDR1 LNHDA, CDR2 SQIVND (reference sequence). The V gene end was trimmed by 5 bases and the J gene end by 5 bases; junction bases not matched to a gene: 8. The CDR3 sequence is CASSPRLAGNHEQYF. CDR3 coding DNA: TGTGCCAGTAGTCCGAGACTAGCGGGAAACCACGAGCAGTACTTC.

The chain recombines TRBV5-4 with TRBJ2-7, with a weak D call TRBD2 (6 bases). V dropped 0 bases and J dropped 6 bases, with 7 bases sitting between them. From germline, CDR1 is SGHNT and CDR2 YYREEE (reference sequence). This CDR3 contains 12 residues. The CDR3 bases are TGTGCCAGCAGCTTGGTGGGGGGCGAGCAGTACTTC. It specifies CASSLVGGEQYF.

This sequence joins TRBV2 and TRBJ1-5; maybe TRBD1 (5 bases). The germline V gene has CDR1 SNHLY and CDR2 FYNNEI. The germline V and J ends were trimmed by 4 bases and 11 bases, with 15 bases remaining between them. The length of the CDR3 is 13 residues. Here the CDR3 reads CASSAGGGGTQHF. Written as DNA, the CDR3 is TGTGCCAGCAGTGCCGGGGGAGGTGGGACCCAGCATTTT. The full variable domain, in which reference TRBV2 and TRBJ1-5 provide the parts outside the CDR3, is EPEVTQTPSHQVTQMGQEVILRCVPISNHLYFYWYRQILGQKVEFLVSFYNNEISEKSEIFDDQFSVERPDGSNFTLKIRSTKLEDSAMYFCASSAGGGGTQHFGDGTRLSIL.

J is TRBJ2-7 and V is TRBV5-1; 11 positions agree with TRBD2. Trimming at V came to 0 bases and at J to 5 bases, leaving 10 bases not matched to a gene. This CDR3 has 17 residues. Germline loops: CDR1 SGHRS, CDR2 YFSETQ. The CDR3 here is CASSLGTSGSTFHEQYF. CDR3 coding DNA: TGCGCCAGCAGCTTGGGGACTAGCGGGTCCACCTTTCACGAGCAGTACTTC.

V usage is TRBV29-1 and J usage is TRBJ2-6, with a weak D call TRBD2 (5 bases). The CDR3 runs 19 residues. Trimming shortened V by 0 bases and J by 4 bases, and 22 bases separated the two germline ends. Germline lookup yields CDR1 SQVTM and CDR2 ANQGSEA. The CDR3 DNA reads TGCAGCGTTGAAGATCTCCCCCCCGATCGGGGTGCCGGGGCCAACGTCCTGACTTTC. Translating it yields CSVEDLPPDRGAGANVLTF.

This chain connects TRBV5-6 to TRBJ1-6; D not resolved. Germline V lookup: CDR1 SGHDT, CDR2 YYEEEE. This CDR3 is 15 amino acids long. V was pared by 0 bases and J by 0 bases, with 4 bases between. This CDR3 is CASSLDSSYNSPLHF. In DNA form, the CDR3 reads TGTGCCAGCAGCTTGGATAGCTCCTATAATTCACCCCTCCACTTT.

V usage is TRBV30 and J usage is TRBJ2-3; 10 nucleotides agree with TRBD2. This CDR3 is built from 14 residues. Germline V CDR1 and CDR2: GTSNPN, SVGIG (reference sequence). V trimming: 0 bases; J trimming: 4 bases; junction bases outside the gene matches: 1. CDR3 protein: CAWSVAGGADTQYF. The CDR3 DNA follows: TGTGCCTGGAGTGTAGCGGGAGGGGCAGATACGCAGTATTTT.

V gene TRBV11-2 combines with J gene TRBJ2-6, with TRBD1 as a possible D gene (6 bases). V lost 7 bases and J lost 4, with 20 bases in between. The CDR3 is 17 residues long. Germline-derived CDR1 and CDR2 are SGHAT and FQNNGV. In nucleotides, the CDR3 is TGTGCCAGCACCCGGACAGCCTCAACGTGGGGGGCCAACGTCCTGACTTTC. It yields the protein CASTRTASTWGANVLTF.

The J gene is TRBJ1-1, the V gene TRBV19, with D unresolved. The CDR3 sequence is 15 residues long. From germline, CDR1 is LNHDA and CDR2 SQIVND (reference sequence). V was clipped by 7 bases and J by 2 bases, with 17 bases between them. CDR3 loop: CASTVREKRNTEAFF. The CDR3 DNA sequence: TGTGCCAGTACGGTTCGAGAGAAAAGAAACACTGAAGCTTTCTTT.

This clone has more than one count but fewer than ten. The chain employs TRBV19 and TRBJ2-7, with 8 bases matching TRBD1. Germline CDR1 and CDR2: LNHDA and SQIVND (reference sequence). CDR3 length: 18 residues. The junction had 13 bases not matched to a gene; V was cut back by 3 bases and J by 0 bases. This CDR3 is CASSIRGTGQSFSYEQYF. For the CDR3, the DNA is TGTGCCAGTAGTATCCGGGGGACAGGCCAATCATTCTCCTACGAGCAGTACTTC. The variable domain in full, with the rest retrieved from reference TRBV19 and TRBJ2-7, is DGGITQSPKYLFRKEGQNVTLSCEQNLNHDAMYWYRQDPGQGLRLIYYSQIVNDFQKGDIAEGYSVSREKKESFPLTVTSAQKNPTAFYLCASSIRGTGQSFSYEQYFGPGTRLTVT.

This chain connects TRBV2 to TRBJ2-1; 10 nucleotides agree with TRBD2. Germline values: CDR1 SNHLY, CDR2 FYNNEI. The CDR3 is made up of 15 amino acids. The V segment lost 4 bases and the J segment 2 bases; nucleotides outside the gene matches: 2. The CDR3 sequence is CASSGGLAAYNEQFF. In DNA, the CDR3 is TGTGCCAGCAGTGGTGGACTAGCGGCCTACAATGAGCAGTTCTTC.

The J gene is TRBJ2-5, the V gene TRBV30; 7 positions agree with TRBD2. The V and J ends lost 0 bases and 5 bases, in that order; junction bases with no gene match: 18. This CDR3 has 18 residues. CDR1 and CDR2 (germline): GTSNPN, SVGIG (reference sequence). DNA of the CDR3: TGTGCCTGGAGTGTATACCGAGCTAGCGGCACCTCCGTGGAGACCCAGTACTTC. Its translation is CAWSVYRASGTSVETQYF.

V gene TRBV14 combines with J gene TRBJ2-3; 9 nucleotides agree with TRBD2. This CDR3 region has 13 residues. CDR1 and CDR2 (germline): SGHDN, FVKESK. J gave up 6 bases and V 9 bases, and 7 bases lay outside the gene matches. The CDR3 reads CASGSGGTDTQYF. The CDR3 region has the DNA TGTGCCAGTGGAAGCGGGGGGACCGATACGCAGTATTTT.

This clone showed up just a few times. The chain couples TRBV4-1 to TRBJ2-3; TRBD2 aligns across 7 bases. V trimming: 5 bases; J trimming: 5 bases; junction bases outside the gene matches: 10. Germline V gives CDR1 MGHRA, CDR2 YSYEKL. This CDR3 has 15 amino acids. The CDR3 sequence is CASSLPTGGLDTQYF. The CDR3 nucleotides read TGCGCCAGCAGCTTACCCACGGGAGGTTTAGATACGCAGTATTTT.

This chain connects TRBV7-8 to TRBJ1-2; D call uncertain. The germline gives CDR1 SGHVS, CDR2 FQNEAQ. CDR3 length equals 14 residues. Trimming took off 7 bases at V and 8 bases at J, with 20 bases between the two ends. The CDR3 bases are TGTGCCAGCACCGTGCGGGGAATAGGTGAGGGCTACACCTTC. As protein: CASTVRGIGEGYTF.

This chain links TRBV2 with TRBJ2-1; D not certain. V was clipped by 1 base and J by 4 bases, with 5 bases between them. Germline CDR1 and CDR2: SNHLY and FYNNEI. This CDR3 has 13 amino acids. In DNA form, the CDR3 reads TGTGCCAGCAGTGAAGGGCAGTACAATGAGCAGTTCTTC. This sequence encodes CASSEGQYNEQFF.